This TCR beta chain was sequenced during a study of blood T cell repertoires in COVID-19. As for the study in general: PBMCs, B-cell-depleted T cells, or T cells were the source of the cDNA or gDNA that made up the material.

This CDR3 is built from 18 residues. Germline CDR1 and CDR2: SNHLY and FYNNEI. V lost 8 bases and J lost 4; bases outside the gene matches: 16. This clone was recorded only once. Sequencing used immunoSEQ multiplex PCR; TCRdb keeps in-frame clones, though not all of them. The sample includes about 470,000 clones, roughly 87% seen only once; the top ten take 0.7%. The receptor was isolated from a young woman who had recovered from COVID-19. Sequenced input: PBMCs or T cells enriched from blood (not recorded which). V usage is TRBV2 and J usage is TRBJ1-3, with 11 bases aligning to TRBD1. The CDR3 bases are TGTGCCAGCCTTACTCACCCCGGACAGGGGGCATGGGGAAACACCATATATTTT. It is translated as CASLTHPGQGAWGNTIYF.